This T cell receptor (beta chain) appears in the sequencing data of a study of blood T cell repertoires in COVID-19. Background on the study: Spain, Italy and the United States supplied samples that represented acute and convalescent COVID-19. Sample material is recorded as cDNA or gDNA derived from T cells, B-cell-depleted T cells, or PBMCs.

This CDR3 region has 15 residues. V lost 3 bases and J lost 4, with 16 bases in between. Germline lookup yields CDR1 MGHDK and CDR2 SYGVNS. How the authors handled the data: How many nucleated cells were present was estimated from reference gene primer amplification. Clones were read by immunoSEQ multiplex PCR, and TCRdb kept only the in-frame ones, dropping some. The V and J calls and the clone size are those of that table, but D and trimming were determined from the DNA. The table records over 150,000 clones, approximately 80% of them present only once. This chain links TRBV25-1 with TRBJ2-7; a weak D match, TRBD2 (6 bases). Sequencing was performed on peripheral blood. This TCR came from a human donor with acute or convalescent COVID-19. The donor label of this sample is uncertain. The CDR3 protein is CASSDEGRGSYEQYF. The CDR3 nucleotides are TGTGCCAGCAGTGACGAAGGACGGGGGTCGTACGAGCAGTACTTC.